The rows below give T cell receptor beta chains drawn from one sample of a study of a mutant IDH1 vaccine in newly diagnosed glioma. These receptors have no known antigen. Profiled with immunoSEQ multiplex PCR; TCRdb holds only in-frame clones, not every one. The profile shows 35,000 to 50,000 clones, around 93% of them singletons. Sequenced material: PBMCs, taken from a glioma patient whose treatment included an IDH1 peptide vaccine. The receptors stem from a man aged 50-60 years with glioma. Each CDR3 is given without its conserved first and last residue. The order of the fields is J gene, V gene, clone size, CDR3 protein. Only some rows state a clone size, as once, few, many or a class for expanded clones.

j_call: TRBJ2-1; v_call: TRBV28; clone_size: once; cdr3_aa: ASRTMRGSGRFANNEQF
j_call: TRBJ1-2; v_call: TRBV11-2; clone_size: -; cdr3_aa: ASSSIRTGNTRYT
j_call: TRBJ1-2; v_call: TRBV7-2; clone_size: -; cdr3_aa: ASSSSGTAYGYT
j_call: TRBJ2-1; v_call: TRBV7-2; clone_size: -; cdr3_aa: ASSLARPLGGEQF
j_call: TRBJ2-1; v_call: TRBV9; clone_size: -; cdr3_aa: ASSVGDRDYNEQF
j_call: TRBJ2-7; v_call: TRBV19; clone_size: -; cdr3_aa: ASSTRQETYEQY
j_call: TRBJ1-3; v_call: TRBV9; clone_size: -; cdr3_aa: ASSAHVGGVGSGNTIY
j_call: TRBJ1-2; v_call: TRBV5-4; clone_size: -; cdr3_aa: ASSLESRGRAYGYT
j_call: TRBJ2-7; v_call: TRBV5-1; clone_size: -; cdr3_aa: ASRLGGDSYEQY
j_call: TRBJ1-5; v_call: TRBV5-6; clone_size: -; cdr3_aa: ASSLRQGAGGQPQH
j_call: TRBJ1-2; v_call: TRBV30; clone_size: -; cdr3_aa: AWSVTGPYGYT
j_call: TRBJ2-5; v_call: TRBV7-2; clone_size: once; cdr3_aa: ASSLHVETQY
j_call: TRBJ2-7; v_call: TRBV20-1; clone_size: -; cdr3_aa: SARPSYEQY
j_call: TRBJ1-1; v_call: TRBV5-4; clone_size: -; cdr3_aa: ASSGRQGEAF
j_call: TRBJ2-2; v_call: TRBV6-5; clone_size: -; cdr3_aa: ASSYISGELF
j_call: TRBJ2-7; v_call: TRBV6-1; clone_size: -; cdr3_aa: ASSFTGVAYEQY
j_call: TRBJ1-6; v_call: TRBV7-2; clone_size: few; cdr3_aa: ASSSTGKRSPLH
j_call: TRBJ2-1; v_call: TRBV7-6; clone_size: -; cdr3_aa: ASSPGPSSYNEQF
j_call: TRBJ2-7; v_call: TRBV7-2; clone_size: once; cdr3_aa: ASSLSPGQGTYEQY
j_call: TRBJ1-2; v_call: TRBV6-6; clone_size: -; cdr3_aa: ASRWGGDGYT
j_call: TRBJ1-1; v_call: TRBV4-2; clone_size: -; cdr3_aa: ASSQDVSGTEAF
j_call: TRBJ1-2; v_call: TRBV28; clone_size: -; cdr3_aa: ASSFSDAYGYT